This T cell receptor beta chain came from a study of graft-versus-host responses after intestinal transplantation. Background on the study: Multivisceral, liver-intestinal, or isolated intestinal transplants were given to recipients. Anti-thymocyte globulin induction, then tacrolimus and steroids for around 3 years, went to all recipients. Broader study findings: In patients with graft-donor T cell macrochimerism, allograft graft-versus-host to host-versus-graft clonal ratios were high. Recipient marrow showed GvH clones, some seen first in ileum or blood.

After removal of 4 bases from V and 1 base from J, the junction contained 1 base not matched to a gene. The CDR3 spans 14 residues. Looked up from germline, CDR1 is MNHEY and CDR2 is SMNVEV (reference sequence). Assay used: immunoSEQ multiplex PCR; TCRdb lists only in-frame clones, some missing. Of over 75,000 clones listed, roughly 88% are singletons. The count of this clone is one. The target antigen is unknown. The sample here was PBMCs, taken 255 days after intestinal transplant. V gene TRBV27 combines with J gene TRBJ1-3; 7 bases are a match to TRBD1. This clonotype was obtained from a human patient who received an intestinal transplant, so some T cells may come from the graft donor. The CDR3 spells CASSSTGSGNTIYF. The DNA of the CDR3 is TGTGCCAGCAGTTCGACAGGGTCTGGAAACACCATATATTTT.